The 17 T cell receptor beta chains below all came from one sample that was sequenced in a study of TIL therapy for anti-PD-1-resistant metastatic lung cancer. This was the immunoSEQ v3 assay. Repertoires were generated with immunoSEQ multiplex PCR, while TCRdb's copy carries only in-frame clones and drops some. The sample consists of about 7,000 clones, 60% to 65% of them appearing once. Documented time point: pre-treatment sample, taken before nivolumab and TIL therapy. The tumor samples were excised metastases, mostly pleural nodules or supraclavicular lymph nodes. The sequenced sample was tumor tissue, obtained at baseline. The receptor set was obtained from a person aged 25 to 80 with non-small cell lung cancer.

This chain links TRBV19 with TRBJ2-7; D tentatively fits TRBD1 or TRBD2 (5 bases each). CDR1 and CDR2 from the germline V gene are LNHDA and SQIVND (reference sequence). The CDR3 runs to 16 residues. V was cut by 0 bases and J by 4 bases, with 16 bases left in between. This chain's CDR3 is CASSIDSGTVGYEQYF. The DNA for the CDR3 is TGTGCCAGTAGTATAGACTCCGGGACGGTGGGGTACGAGCAGTACTTC. The variable domain in full, with the rest retrieved from reference TRBV19 and TRBJ2-7, is DGGITQSPKYLFRKEGQNVTLSCEQNLNHDAMYWYRQDPGQGLRLIYYSQIVNDFQKGDIAEGYSVSREKKESFPLTVTSAQKNPTAFYLCASSIDSGTVGYEQYFGPGTRLTVT.

The V call is TRBV11-2, the J call TRBJ2-1; the D is unclear. With 5 bases removed from V and 8 bases from J, the gap between germline ends came to 7 bases. CDR3 length: 11 amino acids. Germline loops: CDR1 SGHAT, CDR2 FQNNGV. The CDR3 bases are TGTGCCAGCAGCAGAGACCATGAGCAGTTCTTC. It encodes CASSRDHEQFF.

The chain has TRBV5-1 and TRBJ1-4; D remains unclear. Per germline, CDR1 SGHRS and CDR2 YFSETQ. This CDR3 has 14 amino acids. The V gene lost 4 bases and the J gene lost 4 bases, with 11 bases spanning the gap. DNA of the CDR3: TGCGCCAGCAGCCTACGGGATATTAATGAAAAACTGTTTTTT. Its protein is CASSLRDINEKLFF.

This chain uses TRBV7-2 with TRBJ2-3, with D unclear. Trimming cost V 3 bases and J 2 bases, with 9 bases left between them. The CDR3 consists of 14 residues. The germline CDR1 and CDR2 sequences are SGHTA and FQGNSA. Written as DNA, the CDR3 is TGTGCCAGCAGCTTTTACCTCTCCACAGATACGCAGTATTTT. Translating gives CASSFYLSTDTQYF.

This chain joins TRBV30 and TRBJ1-1; 7 nucleotides align to TRBD1. This CDR3 is built from 13 residues. The J segment lost 9 bases and the V segment lost 4 bases, leaving 11 bases of the junction unmatched. Germline V gives CDR1 GTSNPN, CDR2 SVGIG (reference sequence). CDR3 DNA sequence: TGTGCCTGGACCCCCCCGGGACAGTCTAAAGCTTTCTTT. Amino acid sequence: CAWTPPGQSKAFF.

A single count supports this clone. The rearrangement links TRBV9 to TRBJ2-3, with 14 bases matching TRBD2. V was pared by 4 bases and J by 4 bases, with 2 bases of the junction left unmatched. Germline V gene lookup returns CDR1 SGDLS and CDR2 YYNGEE. The CDR3 contains 15 residues. DNA for the CDR3: TGTGCCAGCAGCCAGACTAGCGGGAGGGCAGATACGCAGTATTTT. Translated, it gives CASSQTSGRADTQYF.

The chain uses TRBV24-1 and TRBJ2-3, with 8 bases identical to TRBD1. Germline CDR1 and CDR2: KGHDR and SFDVKD. The CDR3 contains 17 residues. After removal of 3 bases from V and 6 bases from J, the junction contained 13 bases not matched to a gene. CDR3 in amino acids: CATSDPQGAPPIDTQYF. CDR3 coding DNA: TGTGCCACCAGTGATCCCCAGGGGGCTCCACCTATCGATACGCAGTATTTT.

The V gene is TRBV11-2, the J gene TRBJ2-3; D is ambiguous. This CDR3 region has 18 residues. V lost 1 base, J lost 0 bases, and 17 bases lay in between. In germline, CDR1 is SGHAT, CDR2 FQNNGV. Here the CDR3 reads CASSLGGIAVLSTDTQYF. The CDR3 coding sequence is TGTGCCAGCAGCTTAGGAGGAATAGCAGTACTAAGCACAGATACGCAGTATTTT.

The chain joins TRBV5-6 to TRBJ1-1, with D unclear. V lost 4 bases and J lost 4, with 26 bases in between. Looked up from germline, CDR1 is SGHDT and CDR2 is YYEEEE. The CDR3 is made up of 18 amino acids. The CDR3, as DNA: TGTGCCAGCAGCGGGTTAGGGAACCCCAATCCTGGTAGCACTGAAGCTTTCTTT. This translates into CASSGLGNPNPGSTEAFF. The full variable domain, with the rest looked up from reference TRBV5-6 and TRBJ1-1, is DAGVTQSPTHLIKTRGQQVTLRCSPKSGHDTVSWYQQALGQGPQFIFQYYEEEERQRGNFPDRFSGHQFPNYSSELNVNALLLGDSALYLCASSGLGNPNPGSTEAFFGQGTRLTVV.

As regards this clone: The same CDR3 can be traced to other DNA sequences in this sample. The chain carries TRBV9 and TRBJ2-7, with D maybe TRBD1 (5 bases). The CDR3 is made up of 13 amino acids. CDR1 is SGDLS, CDR2 YYNGEE, per germline. Trimming took off 3 bases at V and 2 bases at J, with 9 bases between the two ends. Here the CDR3 DNA reads TGTGCCAGCAGCGCCCAAGGGGCCTACGAGCAGTACTTC. It encodes CASSAQGAYEQYF.

This chain uses TRBV7-2 with TRBJ2-4; tentatively, D is TRBD1 or TRBD2 (5 bases each). Germline CDR1 is SGHTA and CDR2 is FQGNSA. The CDR3 has 17 amino acids. V lost 5 bases and J lost 0, with 17 bases in between. The CDR3 DNA is TGTGCCAGCAGCCCGAGGGTGGGGGTGTTAGCCAAAAACATTCAGTACTTC. The encoded protein is CASSPRVGVLAKNIQYF.

This clone was detected a few times. The chain combines TRBV2 with TRBJ1-1, with TRBD1 identical over 7 bases. Germline V CDR1 and CDR2: SNHLY, FYNNEI. CDR3 length: 12 residues. Trimming took 6 bases from V and 8 from J; bases not matched to a gene: 6. DNA of the CDR3: TGTGCCAGCAGGAGGACAGGAGCCGAAGCTTTCTTT. This encodes CASRRTGAEAFF.

This clone occurred a few times. The chain is built from TRBV5-1 and TRBJ2-2, with D tentatively TRBD1 or TRBD2 (5 bases each). Trimming took off 4 bases at V and 3 bases at J, with 10 bases between the two ends. CDR1 is SGHRS and CDR2 is YFSETQ in the germline V gene. The CDR3 contains 14 residues. The CDR3, as DNA: TGCGCCAGCAGCCGCCGAGGGGACACCGGGGAGCTGTTTTTT. It specifies CASSRRGDTGELFF. Filled out from reference TRBV5-1 and TRBJ2-2, the complete variable domain reads KAGVTQTPRYLIKTRGQQVTLSCSPISGHRSVSWYQQTPGQGLQFLFEYFSETQRNKGNFPGRFSGRQFSNSRSEMNVSTLELGDSALYLCASSRRGDTGELFFGEGSRLTVL.

The chain recombines TRBV6-5 with TRBJ1-1; possibly TRBD1 for D (6 bases). Germline CDR1 reads MNHEY; CDR2 reads SVGAGI. The CDR3 spans 13 residues. Trimming took 11 bases from V and 1 from J, leaving 14 bases between them. In DNA, the CDR3 is TGTGCCTCTCAGGGGCGGAAGAACACTGAAGCTTTCTTT. It specifies CASQGRKNTEAFF.

The chain joins TRBV7-3 to TRBJ2-2, with TRBD1 identical over 7 bases. Germline loops: CDR1 SGHTA, CDR2 FQGTGA. The J segment lost 7 bases and the V segment lost 4 bases, leaving 6 bases of the junction unmatched. The length of the CDR3 is 14 residues. The CDR3 is CASSSQGSGGELFF. The DNA of the CDR3 is TGTGCCAGCAGCTCACAGGGGTCAGGCGGGGAGCTGTTTTTT.

This chain joins TRBV4-3 and TRBJ2-1; 9 bases line up with TRBD2. Trimming removed 5 bases from V and 6 bases from J; junction bases left unmatched: 11. Looked up from germline, CDR1 is LGHNA and CDR2 is YSLEER. This CDR3 has 16 residues. The CDR3 DNA reads TGCGCCAGCAGCTCGGGAGCTAGCGGGGTTCTCAATGAGCAGTTCTTC. Translation gives CASSSGASGVLNEQFF.

This rearrangement joins TRBV7-2 to TRBJ2-7, with 8 bases fitting TRBD2. V lost 4 bases, J lost 6 bases, and 8 bases stayed unmatched. This CDR3 region has 14 residues. The germline gives CDR1 SGHTA, CDR2 FQGNSA. The CDR3 is CASSSAGVGGEQYF. The CDR3 region has the DNA TGTGCCAGCAGCTCAGCGGGGGTTGGGGGCGAGCAGTACTTC.